These T cell receptor beta chains were read from a single sample in a study of cytomegalovirus exposure and HLA in healthy donors. Profiling relied on immunoSEQ multiplex PCR, and the TCRdb table lists in-frame clones only, not all of them. Among almost 200,000 clones listed, roughly 81% were seen once. The sequenced material came from PBMCs. The source is a woman in her twenties or thirties in good health and CMV-seronegative. CDR3s include the opening cysteine and the closing phenylalanine or tryptophan. D genes are given only for firm matches.

d_call | j_call | v_call | cdr3_aa | cdr3_nt
NA | TRBJ2-7 | TRBV7-6 | CASSSTGYEQYF | TGTGCCAGCAGCTCTACAGGGTACGAGCAGTACTTC
NA | TRBJ2-5 | TRBV7-8 | CASSLSSGLSQETQYF | TGTGCCAGCAGCTTAAGTTCGGGTCTCAGCCAAGAGACCCAGTACTTC
NA | TRBJ2-7 | TRBV30 | CAFAPGGFYEQYF | TGTGCCTTCGCCCCCGGGGGATTCTACGAGCAGTACTTC
NA | TRBJ1-1 | TRBV28 | CASSFRRGTEAFF | TGTGCCAGCAGTTTTAGAAGGGGAACTGAAGCTTTCTTT
NA | TRBJ1-6 | TRBV6-4 | CASSDSSGGNSPLHF | TGTGCCAGCAGTGACTCGTCGGGTGGGAATTCACCCCTCCACTTT
NA | TRBJ1-1 | TRBV9 | CASSRGPENTEAFF | TGTGCCAGCAGTAGAGGCCCCGAGAACACTGAAGCTTTCTTT
NA | TRBJ2-3 | TRBV5-1 | CASSLGYSTDTQYF | TGCGCCAGCAGCTTGGGGTACTCCACAGATACGCAGTATTTT
TRBD2 | TRBJ2-7 | TRBV30 | CAWRLAGAAYEQYF | TGTGCCTGGAGATTAGCGGGTGCCGCCTACGAGCAGTACTTC
TRBD1 | TRBJ1-5 | TRBV19 | CASSTRTGLGNQPQHF | TGTGCCAGTAGTACCCGGACAGGGTTAGGCAATCAGCCCCAGCATTTT
NA | TRBJ2-7 | TRBV5-1 | CASSLDGGAVYEQYF | TGCGCCAGCAGCTTGGATGGTGGGGCAGTGTACGAGCAGTACTTC
TRBD1 | TRBJ1-1 | TRBV23-1 | CAPRLGQGEDMNTEAFF | TGCGCCCCTCGCCTTGGACAGGGAGAAGACATGAACACTGAAGCTTTCTTT
TRBD2 | TRBJ2-3 | TRBV30 | CAWSDRDYLPSPTDTQYF | TGTGCCTGGAGTGACCGGGACTACTTGCCCTCCCCCACAGATACGCAGTATTTT
NA | TRBJ2-2 | TRBV5-6 | CASSLGLNTGELFF | TGTGCCAGCAGCTTAGGACTCAACACCGGGGAGCTGTTTTTT
TRBD2 | TRBJ2-3 | TRBV30 | CAWRKGLANTDTQYF | TGTGCCTGGAGGAAGGGACTAGCGAACACAGATACGCAGTATTTT